These 3 T cell receptor beta chains share one sample of origin, sequenced in a study of cytomegalovirus exposure and HLA in healthy donors. The PCR had 60 Vbeta and 13 Jbeta primers. The data were produced by immunoSEQ multiplex PCR, yet TCRdb's version contains in-frame clones alone and is incomplete. The repertoire holds 150,000 to 200,000 clones, with around 83% as singletons. Sequencing was carried out using PBMCs. These receptor sequences come from a male donor in good health and CMV-seropositive.

V and J are TRBV9 and TRBJ2-7, with 9 bases that match TRBD1. V lost 3 bases to trimming and J lost 5 bases; unmatched junction nucleotides: 9. This CDR3 has 15 residues. Germline V gives CDR1 SGDLS, CDR2 YYNGEE. The CDR3 sequence is CASSALGTGFHEQYF. The CDR3 DNA reads TGTGCCAGCAGCGCTCTCGGGACAGGGTTCCACGAGCAGTACTTC.

The chain recombines TRBV28 with TRBJ1-5, with 8 bases that match TRBD1. The germline V gene encodes CDR1 MDHEN and CDR2 SYDVKM. The CDR3 is 16 amino acids. Unmatched junction bases numbered 8, after V lost 4 bases and J lost 3 bases. The CDR3 DNA sequence: TGTGCCAGCAGTTCACCCGGACAGGGCCCCAATCAGCCCCAGCATTTT. Encoded protein: CASSSPGQGPNQPQHF.

The chain combines TRBV19 with TRBJ2-1, with 12 bases aligning to TRBD2. CDR1 is LNHDA, CDR2 SQIVND, per germline (reference sequence). The V segment lost 7 bases and the J segment 0 bases; nucleotides outside the gene matches: 4. This CDR3 is built from 16 residues. In DNA, the CDR3 is TGTGCCAGTACCCGGACTAGCGGGAACTCCTACAATGAGCAGTTCTTC. Translated, it gives CASTRTSGNSYNEQFF.